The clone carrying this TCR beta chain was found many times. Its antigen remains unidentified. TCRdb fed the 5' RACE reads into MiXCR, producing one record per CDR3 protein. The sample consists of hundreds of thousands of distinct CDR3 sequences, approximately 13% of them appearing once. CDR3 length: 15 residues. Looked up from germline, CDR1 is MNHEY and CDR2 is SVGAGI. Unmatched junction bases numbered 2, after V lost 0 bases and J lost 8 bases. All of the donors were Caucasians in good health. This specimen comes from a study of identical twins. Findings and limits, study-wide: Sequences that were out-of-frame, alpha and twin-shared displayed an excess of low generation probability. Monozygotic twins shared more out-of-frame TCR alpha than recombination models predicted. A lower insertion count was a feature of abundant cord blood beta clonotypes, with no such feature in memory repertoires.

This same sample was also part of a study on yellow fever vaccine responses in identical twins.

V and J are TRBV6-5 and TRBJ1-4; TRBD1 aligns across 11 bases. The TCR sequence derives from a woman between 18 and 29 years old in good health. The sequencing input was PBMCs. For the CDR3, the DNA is TGTGCCAGCAGTTACTCGGGACAGGGGGGCGAAAAACTGTTTTTT. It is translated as CASSYSGQGGEKLFF.